This passage covers 24 T cell receptor beta chains from one sample sequenced in a study of cytomegalovirus exposure and HLA in healthy donors. The study ran its PCR with 60 Vbeta and 13 Jbeta primers. Assay used: immunoSEQ multiplex PCR; TCRdb lists only in-frame clones, some missing. Of roughly 100,000 clones listed, roughly 71% are singletons. Sample: PBMCs. The source of these receptors is a middle-aged woman in good health and CMV-seronegative.

J is TRBJ1-1 and V is TRBV18; D uncertain. This CDR3 has 13 amino acids. V was clipped by 2 bases and J by 6 bases, with 10 bases between them. Looked up from germline, CDR1 is KGHSH and CDR2 is LQKENI. The DNA of the CDR3 is TGTGCCAGCTCACCAGCACAGATTTCTGAAGCTTTCTTT. Encoded protein: CASSPAQISEAFF.

Only a few counts were recorded for this clone. The chain links TRBV6-5 to TRBJ2-1; TRBD1 matches at 7 bases. The CDR3 consists of 11 residues. Losses at the gene ends were 6 bases for V and 7 bases for J; bases not matched to a gene: 0. The V gene's germline CDR1 is MNHEY and CDR2 SVGAGI. The CDR3 loop is CASRTGNEQFF. The CDR3 coding sequence is TGTGCCAGCAGGACAGGGAATGAGCAGTTCTTC.

V and J are TRBV5-1 and TRBJ2-5, with a weak D call TRBD1 (6 bases). Germline V lookup: CDR1 SGHRS, CDR2 YFSETQ. Trimming removed 1 base from V and 5 bases from J, with 21 bases in between. This CDR3 contains 17 residues. CDR3 nucleotides: TGCGCCAGCAGCTTGTTAGGGACAACACGCCCAGGGGAGACCCAGTACTTC. Translated: CASSLLGTTRPGETQYF.

CDR3 loop: CASSNSTPPKYF. CDR3 nucleotides: TGTGCCAGCAGTAACTCGACTCCGCCGAAGTACTTC. The V call is TRBV11-2, the J call TRBJ2-5; D gene unclear. The CDR3 has 12 residues. Germline values: CDR1 SGHAT, CDR2 FQNNGV. Between the trimmed V and J ends, which lost 6 bases and 12 bases, there was a span of 17 bases.

In its sample, this clone was seen a few times. V and J are TRBV4-1 and TRBJ2-7; 7 nucleotides line up with TRBD1. The CDR3 has 12 residues. V was pared by 1 base and J by 6 bases, with 0 bases of the junction left unmatched. Per germline, CDR1 MGHRA and CDR2 YSYEKL. As DNA, the CDR3 is TGCGCCAGCAGCCAAGGGGACAGCGAGCAGTACTTC. This encodes CASSQGDSEQYF.

This clone has only a few counts. The chain joins TRBV5-6 to TRBJ2-7; D gene uncertain. Germline V lookup: CDR1 SGHDT, CDR2 YYEEEE. The CDR3 has 12 residues. V lost 2 bases and J 2 bases, leaving 5 bases between the germline ends. CDR3: CASSFVTYEQYF. The CDR3 bases are TGTGCCAGCAGCTTTGTAACCTACGAGCAGTACTTC. The entire variable domain, with the rest obtained from reference TRBV5-6 and TRBJ2-7, is as follows: DAGVTQSPTHLIKTRGQQVTLRCSPKSGHDTVSWYQQALGQGPQFIFQYYEEEERQRGNFPDRFSGHQFPNYSSELNVNALLLGDSALYLCASSFVTYEQYFGPGTRLTVT.

In DNA form, the CDR3 reads TGTGCCAGCAGCGTAGTCCCAGGGAACTATGGCTACACCTTC. Translated, it gives CASSVVPGNYGYTF. The chain carries TRBV9 and TRBJ1-2, with D possibly being TRBD1 (5 bases). Germline lookup yields CDR1 SGDLS and CDR2 YYNGEE. The CDR3 length is 14 residues. Trimming removed 0 bases at V and 2 bases at J, with 8 bases between.

V and J are TRBV7-2 and TRBJ2-5, with 10 bases identical to TRBD2. Germline V gene sequence: CDR1 SGHTA, CDR2 FQGNSA. Trimming took 5 bases from V and 4 from J; bases not matched to a gene: 7. The CDR3 has 15 residues. CDR3 amino acids: CASSQQRTSGETQYF. In DNA, the CDR3 is TGTGCCAGCAGCCAACAGCGGACTAGCGGAGAGACCCAGTACTTC.

The chain is built from TRBV7-3 and TRBJ2-1, with 10 bases aligning to TRBD2. V trimming: 5 bases; J trimming: 8 bases; junction bases outside the gene matches: 6. The CDR3 sequence is 14 residues long. CDR1 SGHTA and CDR2 FQGTGA come from the germline V gene. The CDR3 protein is CASSLAGAVDEQFF. As DNA, the CDR3 is TGTGCCAGCAGCCTAGCGGGGGCGGTGGATGAGCAGTTCTTC.

The rearrangement uses TRBV27 and TRBJ1-6, with 9 bases aligning to TRBD1. The CDR3 totals 19 residues. V was clipped by 4 bases and J by 6 bases; unmatched bases: 16. The germline gives CDR1 MNHEY, CDR2 SMNVEV (reference sequence). The CDR3 DNA follows: TGTGCCAGCAGTTACACGGGACAGGGTTCCCTATCTCGTAATTCACCCCTCCACTTT. This translates into CASSYTGQGSLSRNSPLHF.

There are a few counts of this clone. The rearrangement uses TRBV30 and TRBJ2-4, with 7 bases lining up with TRBD2. J was trimmed by 7 bases and V by 1 base; bases with no gene match: 1. Germline V gene lookup returns CDR1 GTSNPN and CDR2 SVGIG (reference sequence). The CDR3 spans 12 residues. The CDR3 region is CAWSGGGNIQYF. The CDR3 nucleotides read TGTGCCTGGAGTGGGGGGGGGAACATTCAGTACTTC.

This clone was picked up one time. The chain carries TRBV6-5 and TRBJ2-7; tentative D call: TRBD2 (6 bases). The CDR3 runs 14 residues. V lost 5 bases, J lost 4 bases, and 15 bases lay in between. Germline CDR1 reads MNHEY; CDR2 reads SVGAGI. CDR3 DNA sequence: TGTGCCAGCAGTCCCTCGGGAGAGGGATACGAGCAGTACTTC. Its protein product is CASSPSGEGYEQYF.

The J gene is TRBJ1-1, the V gene TRBV2, with 9 bases matching TRBD1. With V trimmed by 6 bases and J by 6 bases, 11 bases remained unmatched. The CDR3 has 15 residues. Germline-derived CDR1 and CDR2 are SNHLY and FYNNEI. This CDR3 is CASRSTGTGPAEAFF. The CDR3, as DNA: TGTGCCAGCAGATCGACCGGGACAGGGCCGGCTGAAGCTTTCTTT.

J is TRBJ1-1 and V is TRBV7-2; D is possibly TRBD1 (5 bases). The CDR3 totals 11 residues. Germline CDR1 SGHTA, CDR2 FQGNSA. Trimming cost V 5 bases and J 6 bases, with 7 bases left between them. CDR3 region: CASSPRAEAFF. CDR3 bases: TGTGCCAGCAGCCCCAGGGCTGAAGCTTTCTTT.

V is TRBV5-6 and J is TRBJ2-1; 7 bases are shared with TRBD1. Per germline, CDR1 SGHDT and CDR2 YYEEEE. The CDR3 is 16 residues long. J gave up 4 bases and V 2 bases, and 9 bases lay outside the gene matches. The CDR3 here is CASSLVWDSPYNEQFF. CDR3 bases: TGTGCCAGCAGCTTAGTGTGGGACAGCCCTTACAATGAGCAGTTCTTC.

The chain carries TRBV7-3 and TRBJ2-1; 12 bases are shared with TRBD2. Trimming took 4 bases from V and 4 from J; bases not matched to a gene: 2. CDR1 is SGHTA, CDR2 FQGTGA, per germline. The CDR3 is made up of 15 amino acids. CDR3 nucleotides: TGTGCCAGCAGCTCGACTAGCGGGGGATACAATGAGCAGTTCTTC. Translation: CASSSTSGGYNEQFF.

This clone has more than one count but fewer than ten. One end of the junction is discordant with germline, which a read error may explain. This chain uses TRBV7-2 with TRBJ2-7; D possibly corresponds to TRBD2 (6 bases). In germline, CDR1 is SGHTA, CDR2 FQGNSA. This CDR3 region has 14 residues. The CDR3 reads CASSPAGEVPGRHF. Here the CDR3 DNA reads TGTGCCAGCAGCCCCGCTGGGGAGGTACCAGGGCGGCACTTC.

The V gene is TRBV5-1, the J gene TRBJ2-2, with D perhaps TRBD1 (5 bases). This CDR3 contains 18 residues. From germline, CDR1 is SGHRS and CDR2 YFSETQ. V was cut by 2 bases and J by 6 bases, with 23 bases left in between. The CDR3 DNA follows: TGCGCCAGCAGCTTACTCAAGCCCAACAGGATTGGGCCCGGGGAGCTGTTTTTT. Its protein is CASSLLKPNRIGPGELFF.

In this sample, this clone turned up a few times. The J gene is TRBJ1-4, the V gene TRBV30, with 8 bases lining up with TRBD1. The CDR3 runs to 13 residues. CDR1 and CDR2 (germline): GTSNPN, SVGIG (reference sequence). Trimming took 5 bases from V and 7 from J; bases not matched to a gene: 6. The CDR3 is CAWERQGTEKLFF. The CDR3 DNA follows: TGTGCCTGGGAACGACAGGGGACTGAAAAACTGTTTTTT.

CDR3 residues: CASSPGQGTSQPQHF. The CDR3 nucleotides are TGTGCCAGCAGTCCGGGACAGGGGACATCTCAGCCCCAGCATTTT. V usage is TRBV27 and J usage is TRBJ1-5; TRBD1 matches 10 bases. This CDR3 contains 15 residues. Unmatched junction bases numbered 7, after V lost 5 bases and J lost 6 bases. Germline V lookup: CDR1 MNHEY, CDR2 SMNVEV (reference sequence).

J is TRBJ2-7 and V is TRBV18, with D perhaps matching TRBD1 (5 bases). Germline CDR1 reads KGHSH; CDR2 reads LQKENI. The CDR3 spans 13 residues. With 0 bases removed from V and 4 bases from J, the gap between germline ends came to 7 bases. The CDR3 DNA follows: TGTGCCAGCTCACCACCTTCAGGGTACGAGCAGTACTTC. This gives the protein CASSPPSGYEQYF.

CDR3 amino acids: CASSSQVGANTEAFF. The CDR3, as DNA: TGCGCCAGCAGCTCCCAAGTTGGGGCGAACACTGAAGCTTTCTTT. The rearrangement uses TRBV5-1 and TRBJ1-1, with D tentatively TRBD1 (5 bases). V was trimmed by 3 bases and J by 1 base, leaving 13 bases between them. CDR1 is SGHRS and CDR2 is YFSETQ in the germline V gene. This CDR3 is built from 15 residues.

The chain couples TRBV14 to TRBJ2-5; perhaps TRBD2 as D (5 bases). CDR1 and CDR2 (germline): SGHDN, FVKESK. The CDR3 is 14 residues long. The germline V and J ends were trimmed by 2 bases and 7 bases, with 14 bases remaining between them. CDR3 sequence (DNA): TGTGCCAGCAGCCAAACGCCCCAGGAGGCGACCCAGTACTTC. Translated, it gives CASSQTPQEATQYF.

The chain carries TRBV7-2 and TRBJ2-7; D is undetermined. The CDR3 has 14 amino acids. Germline CDR1 is SGHTA and CDR2 is FQGNSA. V lost 1 base and J 3 bases, leaving 10 bases between the germline ends. CDR3: CASSLGLLSYEQYF. The DNA of the CDR3 is TGTGCCAGCAGCTTAGGTCTACTGAGCTACGAGCAGTACTTC.